This T cell receptor (beta chain) was captured by sequencing in a study of blood T cells in healthy people across ages. Whole-study findings and limits: Per-million-T-cell TCR beta diversity fell roughly linearly with age. Samples with more naive T cells showed higher observed beta diversity.

To note about this clonotype: What it binds is unknown.

PCR was performed a second time for about 7 to 11 cycles using a sample-barcoded 5' primer and a J-beta primer mix. Each CDR3 protein is one row after TCRdb ran MiXCR on the 5' RACE reads. The table records hundreds of thousands of distinct CDR3 sequences, around 24% of them present only once. The CDR3 extends over 14 amino acids. Germline CDR1 and CDR2: MNHEY and SVGEGT. The V end was cut by 6 bases, the J end by 6 bases, with 15 bases between. The data also belong to a second study, concerning T cells of mothers and their children. That work contributes: Second-round PCR products received sample barcodes and 2-4 random nucleotides from the M1S primer. Every mother supplied over 9 million TCR beta CDR3 reads and every child a few million.

The gene calls are TRBV6-2 or TRBV6-3 and TRBJ1-5; D is ambiguous. This TCR came from a boy aged 5-17 years in good health. The sequenced sample was blood. CDR3 in amino acids: CASSGIRAGQPQHF. The CDR3 region has the DNA TGTGCCAGCAGCGGTATTCGCGCGGGTCAGCCCCAGCATTTT.